This TCR beta chain was captured in a study of T-cell reconstitution after alpha-beta-depleted transplantation in children. V lost 3 bases to trimming and J lost 7 bases; unmatched junction nucleotides: 5. The CDR3 totals 14 residues. Germline assignment: CDR1 SGHAT and CDR2 FQDESV (reference sequence). This clonotype was counted between two and nine times. The TCRbeta library incorporated unique molecular identifiers. TCRdb analysed the PCR reads with MiXCR anew, one entry per CDR3 protein. This table has around 80,000 distinct CDR3 sequences, about a sixth appearing once. The source is a male patient between 2 and 15 years old who had a stem cell transplant for acute lymphoblastic leukemia, so the T cells may come from the graft donor. V and J are TRBV11-1 and TRBJ2-1; 8 nucleotides line up with TRBD2. The sequencing here drew on PBMCs, mostly from graft donor cells, taken 360 days after TCRalphabeta/CD19-depleted stem cell transplant. CDR3 amino acids: CASSLEGLGNEQFF. For the CDR3, the DNA is TGTGCCAGCAGCTTGGAGGGACTAGGGAATGAGCAGTTCTTC.